Reported below is one T cell receptor beta chain. Its antigen is unidentified. PCR employed 60 Vbeta and 13 Jbeta primers. Libraries were prepared by immunoSEQ multiplex PCR; TCRdb keeps only in-frame clonotypes and omits some of them. The sample records hundreds of thousands of clones, around 73% being singletons. The sample originates from a study of cytomegalovirus exposure and HLA in healthy donors. About the research overall: Of 398 genotyped donors, about 80% clustered with self-reported Caucasian donors.

Study observations and caveats: Reported findings show TCR beta sequences accurately forecast HLA-A and HLA-B alleles in most subjects. Relative to equally common others, HLA-associated TCR beta chains showed greater clonal expansion in a later analysis. Analysis was carried out at a later point, and it linked a missense DCLRE1C variant to TCR beta V- and J-gene trimming.

The sequence was collected from a male donor in good health and CMV-seronegative. Sequencing was carried out using PBMCs.

Written as DNA, the CDR3 is TGCGCCAGCAGCCAAGGGCCACGAATTACGCTCTACGAGCAGTACTTC. Translated, it gives CASSQGPRITLYEQYF. The chain is built from TRBV4-1 and TRBJ2-7; D gene unclear. V lost 1 base, J lost 3 bases, and 16 bases lay in between. The germline CDR1 and CDR2 sequences are MGHRA and YSYEKL. The CDR3 sequence is 16 residues long.